This record concerns one T cell receptor (beta chain) sequence. This entry belongs to a study of blood T cell repertoires in COVID-19. Whole-study context: Acute and convalescent COVID-19 samples came from the United States, Italy and Spain. PBMCs, B-cell-depleted T cells, or T cells were the source of the cDNA or gDNA that made up the material.

Assay: immunoSEQ multiplex PCR; the TCRdb copy retains only in-frame clones and omits some. Counted here are approximately 280,000 clones, roughly nine tenths occurring once; the ten biggest clones make up about 5.5%. Cohort placement rested on clinical history that participants reported themselves. Germline CDR1 and CDR2: MNHNS and SASEGT. This CDR3 has 13 residues. Trimming pared 3 bases from V and 8 bases from J, leaving 12 bases between. V is TRBV6-1 and J is TRBJ2-3; a weak D match, TRBD2 (5 bases). Material: PBMCs or T cells enriched from blood (not recorded which). The source of this sequence is a middle-aged woman who had recovered from COVID-19. Here the CDR3 reads CASSEASWGTQYF. The CDR3 coding sequence is TGTGCCAGCAGTGAGGCTAGCTGGGGTACGCAGTATTTT.